The rows below give T cell receptor beta chains drawn from one sample of a study of blood T cell repertoires in COVID-19. The protocol was immunoSEQ multiplex PCR, while the TCRdb copy is restricted to in-frame clones and leaves out a portion. Altogether about 170,000 clones are present, about 80% being singletons, with the ten largest covering about 12%. Sequenced sample: PBMCs or T cells enriched from blood (not recorded which). The source of these receptors is a man aged 45-65 years who had recovered from COVID-19. Each CDR3 is given with its conserved first and last residue. D genes are given only for firm matches. Rows may omit the clone size; those that give it use once, few, many or a size class.

clone size,D gene,V gene,CDR3 length,J gene,CDR3 protein,CDR3 DNA
NA,NA,TRBV7-2,15,TRBJ1-5,CASRPSGVLNQPQHF,TGTGCCAGCAGACCGTCAGGGGTTTTGAATCAGCCCCAGCATTTT
once,TRBD1,TRBV3-1/TRBV3-2,16,TRBJ2-7,CASSQTGTGRAYEQYF,TGTGCCAGCAGCCAAACCGGGACAGGACGGGCCTACGAGCAGTACTTC
NA,NA,TRBV6-2/TRBV6-3,13,TRBJ1-4,CASSRGYQGKLFF,TGTGCCAGCAGTCGCGGCTATCAGGGAAAACTGTTTTTT
NA,TRBD1,TRBV2,13,TRBJ2-5,CASRPGQQETQYF,TGTGCCAGCAGGCCGGGACAGCAGGAGACCCAGTACTTC
NA,NA,TRBV6-5,13,TRBJ1-5,CASTGGLRQPQHF,TGTGCCAGCACCGGGGGGTTAAGGCAGCCCCAGCATTTT
NA,NA,TRBV13,12,TRBJ2-1,CASSSQYNEQFF,TGTGCCAGCAGCTCCCAGTACAATGAGCAGTTCTTC
NA,NA,TRBV18,12,TRBJ2-7,CASREISYEQYF,TGTGCCAGCCGGGAGATCTCCTACGAGCAGTACTTC
NA,NA,TRBV19,14,TRBJ2-7,CASSRSTEPYEQYF,TGTGCCAGTAGTAGATCGACAGAACCCTACGAGCAGTACTTC
NA,NA,TRBV7-3,14,TRBJ2-2,CASSLEATVGELFF,TGTGCCAGCAGCTTAGAGGCGACAGTCGGGGAGCTGTTTTTT
NA,NA,TRBV18,16,TRBJ2-7,CASSPGRLSSGDEQYF,TGTGCCAGCTCACCGGGTAGACTTTCGAGTGGCGACGAGCAGTACTTC
NA,TRBD1,TRBV5-1,15,TRBJ1-5,CASSSGTGGDQPQHF,TGCGCCAGCAGCTCCGGGACAGGAGGAGATCAGCCCCAGCATTTT
NA,TRBD1,TRBV28,14,TRBJ1-1,CASILQGRFTEAFF,TGTGCCAGCATCCTACAGGGGAGGTTTACTGAAGCTTTCTTT
NA,NA,TRBV10-3,13,TRBJ1-5,CAINGGLNQPQHF,TGTGCCATCAACGGCGGCCTCAATCAGCCCCAGCATTTT
once,TRBD1,TRBV27,16,TRBJ1-6,CASRLTGVGDNSPLHF,TGTGCCAGCAGGCTAACAGGGGTAGGCGATAATTCACCCCTCCACTTT
NA,NA,TRBV25-1,15,TRBJ1-2,CASSEWGGQYYGYTF,TGTGCCAGCAGTGAATGGGGGGGGCAGTACTATGGCTACACCTTC
NA,TRBD1,TRBV10-2,13,TRBJ1-6,CASARQGHSPLHF,TGCGCCAGCGCCCGACAGGGCCATTCACCCCTCCACTTT
NA,NA,TRBV5-1,14,TRBJ2-3,CASSFEGRKDTQYF,TGCGCCAGCAGCTTTGAGGGTCGAAAAGATACGCAGTATTTT
once,TRBD2,TRBV7-9,15,TRBJ2-1,CASNYGGFTPREQFF,TGTGCCAGCAACTACGGGGGGTTTACCCCGAGGGAGCAGTTCTTC
NA,NA,TRBV5-1,15,TRBJ1-2,CASSLVALGSYGYTF,TGCGCCAGCAGCTTGGTGGCCCTTGGGAGCTATGGCTACACCTTC
NA,NA,TRBV6-2/TRBV6-3,16,TRBJ2-3,CASSVLGAGGTDTQYF,TGTGCCAGCAGTGTGCTGGGGGCCGGGGGCACAGATACGCAGTATTTT
NA,NA,TRBV7-9,13,TRBJ1-1,CASRTAGTTEAFF,TGTGCCAGCAGGACTGCGGGTACCACTGAAGCTTTCTTT
NA,TRBD1,TRBV25-1,14,TRBJ2-1,CASSGGQGYNEQFF,TGTGCCAGCAGTGGAGGACAGGGTTACAATGAGCAGTTCTTC
NA,TRBD1,TRBV19,14,TRBJ1-6,CASKGDRGGSPLHF,TGTGCCAGTAAAGGCGACAGGGGCGGTTCACCCCTCCACTTT
NA,TRBD1,TRBV27,13,TRBJ1-2,CASGAGGGYGYTF,TGTGCCAGCGGAGCAGGGGGCGGGTATGGCTACACCTTC
NA,NA,TRBV7-6,11,TRBJ1-1,CASSPTAEAFF,TGTGCCAGCAGTCCGACAGCCGAAGCTTTCTTT
NA,NA,TRBV5-1,15,TRBJ2-5,CASSLVAGPGETQYF,TGCGCCAGCAGCTTGGTTGCGGGCCCCGGGGAGACCCAGTACTTC
NA,TRBD2,TRBV6-5,15,TRBJ2-5,CASSPLAGGQETQYF,TGTGCCAGCAGCCCACTAGCGGGGGGACAAGAGACCCAGTACTTC
NA,NA,TRBV7-3,13,TRBJ2-2,CASSSLFTGELFF,TGTGCCAGCAGCTCCCTTTTTACCGGGGAGCTGTTTTTT
few,TRBD2,TRBV2,15,TRBJ2-2,CASRGTSYNTGELFF,TGTGCCAGCAGAGGGACTAGCTACAACACCGGGGAGCTGTTTTTT
NA,TRBD2,TRBV5-6,19,TRBJ2-1,CASSSLAGGPSIGSNEQFF,TGTGCCAGCAGCTCCCTAGCGGGGGGGCCGAGTATTGGATCCAATGAGCAGTTCTTC
few,TRBD1,TRBV6-6,16,TRBJ2-7,CASSGIRTGKIYEQYF,TGTGCCAGCAGTGGGATTAGGACAGGGAAAATCTACGAGCAGTACTTC
NA,NA,TRBV18,8,TRBJ1-6,CVCSPLHF,TGTGTATGTTCACCCCTCCACTTT
NA,NA,TRBV18,15,TRBJ1-1,CATHGGRSANTEAFF,TGTGCCACCCACGGAGGGCGTTCGGCGAACACTGAAGCTTTCTTT
NA,NA,TRBV4-3,17,TRBJ1-2,CASSQDHQGGVVYGYTF,TGCGCCAGCAGCCAAGATCACCAGGGAGGGGTGGTCTATGGCTACACCTTC
NA,NA,TRBV29-1,13,TRBJ1-1,CSVKRSVDTEAFF,TGCAGCGTCAAGAGGTCTGTGGACACTGAAGCTTTCTTT
NA,NA,TRBV5-1,14,TRBJ1-1,CASRDSSMNTEAFF,TGCGCCAGCAGGGACAGCTCAATGAACACTGAAGCTTTCTTT
NA,NA,TRBV2,15,TRBJ1-2,CASSEGWDGGYGYTF,TGTGCCAGCAGTGAAGGCTGGGACGGGGGCTATGGCTACACCTTC
NA,TRBD1,TRBV18,12,TRBJ2-7,CASSPDRDEQYF,TGTGCCAGCTCACCCGACAGGGACGAGCAGTACTTC
NA,TRBD1,TRBV15,16,TRBJ2-3,CATSSSGTGRSDTQYF,TGTGCCACCAGCAGTTCCGGGACAGGGAGGTCAGATACGCAGTATTTT
few,NA,TRBV4-1,15,TRBJ1-4,CASSQVGGTNEKLFF,TGCGCCAGCAGCCAAGTAGGGGGAACTAATGAAAAACTGTTTTTT
NA,NA,TRBV6-5,15,TRBJ1-2,CASSYSRNGDVGYTF,TGTGCCAGCAGTTACTCGCGGAACGGGGATGTTGGCTACACCTTC
few,NA,TRBV11-2,14,TRBJ2-7,CASLPFGYSYEQYF,TGTGCCAGCCTACCTTTCGGGTACTCCTACGAGCAGTACTTC
NA,TRBD1,TRBV20-1,14,TRBJ1-1,CSASQGTGVTEAFF,TGCAGTGCTAGTCAGGGGACAGGGGTGACTGAAGCTTTCTTT
NA,NA,TRBV19,13,TRBJ1-1,CASRGRANTEAFF,TGTGCCAGTAGGGGGAGGGCGAACACTGAAGCTTTCTTT
NA,NA,TRBV5-4,14,TRBJ2-5,CASSPPFGRGTQYF,TGTGCCAGCAGCCCGCCGTTCGGAAGGGGGACCCAGTACTTC
once,TRBD1,TRBV2,13,TRBJ1-2,CASSPDRGNGYTF,TGTGCCAGCAGTCCGGACAGGGGGAACGGCTACACCTTC
NA,NA,TRBV5-6,13,TRBJ1-1,CASSLGASTEAFF,TGTGCCAGCAGCTTGGGGGCGAGCACTGAAGCTTTCTTT